The T cell receptor beta chain under discussion was sequenced for a study of tumor-infiltrating lymphocytes in oesophageal squamous cell carcinoma. The CDR3 is 15 residues long. CDR1 and CDR2 from the germline V gene are SGHNT and YYREEE (reference sequence). The J segment lost 6 bases and the V segment lost 2 bases, leaving 1 base of the junction unmatched. TCRdb analysed the PCR reads with MiXCR anew, one entry per CDR3 protein. Here the sample spans around 18,000 distinct CDR3 sequences, about 40% being singletons. This clonotype showed up many times. The TCR originated in a male donor with esophageal squamous cell carcinoma. This chain joins TRBV5-4 and TRBJ2-1, with TRBD2 matching 14 bases. The sequenced sample consisted of esophageal tumor tissue. The chain's CDR3 is CASSFGLAGGNEQFF. The CDR3 DNA sequence: TGTGCCAGCAGCTTTGGACTAGCGGGAGGCAATGAGCAGTTCTTC.